The 25 T cell receptor beta chains presented below share a single source sample, sequenced in a study of T cells after yellow fever vaccination. MiXCR was run by TCRdb on the 5' RACE reads, yielding one entry per CDR3 protein. The data show about 550,000 distinct CDR3 sequences, over 15% seen once. Sequenced material: PBMCs, taken 15 days after the yellow fever booster vaccination. The source is a man aged 30-40 years who received the YFV17D yellow fever vaccine.

V and J are TRBV27 and TRBJ2-3; D not resolved. The germline V and J ends were trimmed by 5 bases and 0 bases, with 9 bases remaining between them. There are 14 residues in the CDR3. The V gene's germline CDR1 is MNHEY and CDR2 SMNVEV (reference sequence). The CDR3 region has the DNA TGTGCCAGCAGTGGAGCCGCTAGCACAGATACGCAGTATTTT. Translated: CASSGAASTDTQYF.

The chain uses TRBV28 and TRBJ2-5; maybe TRBD1 (8 bases). From germline, CDR1 is MDHEN and CDR2 SYDVKM. The CDR3 is 14 residues long. V gave up 8 bases and J gave up 6 bases, with 19 bases separating them. As DNA, the CDR3 is TGTGCCAGCCGGGAGGCAGGGGGCGCGAAGACCCAGTACTTC. Amino acid sequence: CASREAGGAKTQYF. Drawing the rest from reference TRBV28 and TRBJ2-5, the complete variable domain is DVKVTQSSRYLVKRTGEKVFLECVQDMDHENMFWYRQDPGLGLRLIYFSYDVKMKEKGDIPEGYSVSREKKERFSLILESASTNQTSMYLCASREAGGAKTQYFGPGTRLLVL.

The J gene is TRBJ1-2, the V gene TRBV20-1; the D is unclear. The CDR3 consists of 13 residues. Germline CDR1 is DFQATT and CDR2 is SNEGSKA (reference sequence). This chain's CDR3 is CQSGRWANYGYTF. The CDR3 nucleotides read TGCCAATCCGGCCGGTGGGCTAACTATGGCTACACCTTC.

The rearrangement joins TRBV3-1 to TRBJ2-5, with TRBD2 matching 10 bases. Germline values: CDR1 LGHDT, CDR2 YNNKEL (reference sequence). V lost 0 bases to trimming and J lost 4 bases; unmatched junction nucleotides: 5. This CDR3 spans 16 amino acids. The CDR3 here is CASSQDRLAGVETQYF. The CDR3 region has the DNA TGTGCCAGCAGCCAAGATCGCCTAGCGGGAGTAGAGACCCAGTACTTC.

The V and J genes are TRBV29-1 and TRBJ2-7; 8 nucleotides align to TRBD1. CDR1 is SQVTM and CDR2 is ANQGSEA in the germline V gene. The CDR3 spans 13 residues. Trimming took 7 bases from V and 4 from J; bases not matched to a gene: 9. The CDR3 DNA sequence: TGCAGCGCATCAGGGGGCGTAATGTACGAGCAGTACTTC. This translates into CSASGGVMYEQYF.

This clonotype has more than one count but fewer than ten. CDR3 sequence (DNA): TGTGCCAGCAGCTTAGTAGTACCAAAGCAGTATTTT. Protein: CASSLVVPKQYF. This chain connects TRBV7-9 to TRBJ2-3, with D unclear. Germline-derived CDR1 and CDR2 are SEHNR and FQNEAQ (reference sequence). V lost 1 base to trimming and J lost 11 bases, with 10 bases between them. CDR3 size: 12 residues.

This clonotype was picked up a small number of times. The V and J genes are TRBV7-8 and TRBJ1-1; D may be TRBD1 (5 bases). The CDR3 has 15 amino acids. V was shortened by 0 bases and J by 2 bases, with 10 bases between the two germline ends. CDR1 SGHVS and CDR2 FQNEAQ come from the germline V gene. The CDR3 DNA reads TGTGCCAGCAGCTTAGCCGGACATGGAAACACTGAAGCTTTCTTT. Protein sequence: CASSLAGHGNTEAFF. Using reference TRBV7-8 and TRBJ1-1 for the parts outside the CDR3, the full variable domain is GAGVSQSPRYKVAKRGQDVALRCDPISGHVSLFWYQQALGQGPEFLTYFQNEAQLDKSGLPSDRFFAERPEGSVSTLKIQRTQQEDSAVYLCASSLAGHGNTEAFFGQGTRLTVV.

This clonotype occurred a few times. This chain connects TRBV5-1 to TRBJ2-1, with 10 bases that match TRBD2. The V and J ends lost 4 bases and 3 bases, in that order; junction bases with no gene match: 7. Germline V gives CDR1 SGHRS, CDR2 YFSETQ. The CDR3 is 16 residues long. The DNA of the CDR3 is TGCGCCAGCAGCCTTGGAACTAGCGGGAACTACAATGAGCAGTTCTTC. This codes for CASSLGTSGNYNEQFF.

The chain uses TRBV7-8 and TRBJ2-7; no firm D call. The CDR3 has 13 amino acids. Germline assignment: CDR1 SGHVS and CDR2 FQNEAQ. V lost 1 base, J lost 3 bases, and 7 bases lay in between. CDR3 sequence reads: CASSLETHYEQYF. The CDR3 nucleotides are TGTGCCAGCAGCTTAGAGACACACTACGAGCAGTACTTC.

The gene calls are TRBV24-1 and TRBJ2-5, with D unclear. Germline values: CDR1 KGHDR, CDR2 SFDVKD. The CDR3 totals 11 residues. Trimming stripped 4 bases from V and 3 bases from J, with 2 bases between. The CDR3 bases are TGTGCCACCAGTGAAGAAGAGACCCAGTACTTC. Translation: CATSEEETQYF.

As DNA, the CDR3 is TGCAGCGGAGCGGCCCGGTTTGCAGATACGCAGTATTTT. This gives the protein CSGAARFADTQYF. This rearrangement joins TRBV29-1 to TRBJ2-3; tentative D call: TRBD2 (5 bases). From germline, CDR1 is SQVTM and CDR2 ANQGSEA. CDR3 length: 13 residues. Trimming shortened V by 7 bases and J by 4 bases, and 15 bases separated the two germline ends.

This clonotype showed up just a few times. The chain joins TRBV10-1 to TRBJ2-1, with D unclear. The CDR3 length is 12 residues. V dropped 6 bases and J dropped 5 bases, with 8 bases sitting between them. Germline assignment: CDR1 WNHNN and CDR2 SYGVQD (reference sequence). DNA for the CDR3: TGCGCCAGCAGACACAGCAACAATGAGCAGTTCTTC. Its protein product is CASRHSNNEQFF.

This clonotype was seen more than once but under ten times. The rearrangement uses TRBV29-1 and TRBJ1-3, with D unresolved. This CDR3 has 12 residues. Deletions cut 4 bases from V and 3 bases from J, with 7 bases between. CDR1 is SQVTM, CDR2 ANQGSEA, per germline. This chain's CDR3 is CSVGTGGNTIYF. CDR3 DNA sequence: TGCAGCGTTGGGACGGGTGGAAACACCATATATTTT.

This clonotype was seen more than once but under ten times. The chain couples TRBV15 to TRBJ2-1, with 7 bases fitting TRBD1. Germline CDR1 reads LNHNV; CDR2 reads YYDKDF (reference sequence). The CDR3 runs to 12 residues. V shed 0 bases and J 15 bases; nucleotides not matched to a gene: 5. CDR3 sequence reads: CATSRERQGPFF. The CDR3 DNA follows: TGTGCCACCAGCAGAGAGAGACAGGGTCCGTTCTTC.

This chain's CDR3 is CSASRVADVEAFF. The DNA for the CDR3 is TGCAGTGCTAGCCGCGTGGCGGACGTGGAAGCTTTCTTT. The chain uses TRBV20-1 and TRBJ1-1; unclear D gene. Deletions cut 3 bases from V and 8 bases from J, with 16 bases between. Germline V gene sequence: CDR1 DFQATT, CDR2 SNEGSKA (reference sequence). CDR3 length: 13 amino acids.

The CDR3 DNA is TGTGCCAGCAGCCGAGCGGGGGCGAACACCGGGGAGCTGTTTTTT. Amino acid sequence: CASSRAGANTGELFF. The genes are TRBV11-2 and TRBJ2-2; TRBD2 agrees at 8 bases. V lost 5 bases to trimming and J lost 0 bases; unmatched junction nucleotides: 2. The CDR3 totals 15 residues. The germline V gene encodes CDR1 SGHAT and CDR2 FQNNGV.

The CDR3 is CASKDSRGNQPQHF. The CDR3, as DNA: TGTGCCAGCAAGGATAGTAGGGGCAATCAGCCCCAGCATTTT. The chain is built from TRBV2 and TRBJ1-5; D is unresolved. Germline V gives CDR1 SNHLY, CDR2 FYNNEI. CDR3 length equals 14 residues. Between the trimmed V and J ends, which lost 7 bases and 2 bases, there was a span of 12 bases.

This clonotype was recorded a few times. This chain uses TRBV5-1 with TRBJ2-1; 9 nucleotides match TRBD1. V was pared by 1 base and J by 9 bases, with 11 bases of the junction left unmatched. Germline V gene lookup returns CDR1 SGHRS and CDR2 YFSETQ. The CDR3 extends over 16 amino acids. The CDR3 loop reads CASSLSRTGVGGEQFF. CDR3 DNA: TGCGCCAGCAGCTTGTCCCGGACAGGGGTAGGGGGTGAGCAGTTCTTC.

This clonotype was picked up many times. This chain joins TRBV4-2 and TRBJ2-3, with 9 bases matching TRBD2. The germline V gene encodes CDR1 LGHNA and CDR2 YNFKEQ. The CDR3 sequence is 16 residues long. The junction had 8 bases not matched to a gene; V was cut back by 4 bases and J by 3 bases. Here the CDR3 reads CASSPPGLAVTDTQYF. CDR3 nucleotide sequence: TGTGCCAGCAGCCCTCCGGGACTAGCAGTTACAGATACGCAGTATTTT.

Many counts were recorded for this clonotype. This chain uses TRBV28 with TRBJ2-7, with 10 positions matching TRBD2. This CDR3 contains 14 residues. Germline CDR1 and CDR2: MDHEN and SYDVKM. V shed 3 bases and J 5 bases; nucleotides not matched to a gene: 4. CDR3 residues: CASSFSGRIHEQYF. CDR3 nucleotide sequence: TGTGCCAGCAGTTTTAGCGGGAGGATCCACGAGCAGTACTTC.

This clonotype was observed a handful of times. This chain connects TRBV5-1 to TRBJ2-1; 15 positions agree with TRBD2. With V trimmed by 4 bases and J by 5 bases, 4 bases remained unmatched. Germline V gives CDR1 SGHRS, CDR2 YFSETQ. The CDR3 covers 16 residues. The CDR3 coding sequence is TGCGCCAGCAGCGGTGGACTAGCGGGAGGGAACAATGAGCAGTTCTTC. This gives the protein CASSGGLAGGNNEQFF.

This clonotype occurred a few times. The V gene is TRBV6-5, the J gene TRBJ2-5; TRBD1 is a possible D gene (6 bases). Germline V gene lookup returns CDR1 MNHEY and CDR2 SVGAGI. V was cut by 4 bases and J by 1 base, with 10 bases left in between. The CDR3 has 14 amino acids. The CDR3 nucleotides are TGTGCCAGCAGTTTGGGGGCTACCCAAGAGACCCAGTACTTC. Translated: CASSLGATQETQYF.

The gene calls are TRBV7-9 and TRBJ2-5, with D unclear. Germline lookup yields CDR1 SEHNR and CDR2 FQNEAQ (reference sequence). This CDR3 is built from 13 residues. V shed 2 bases and J shed 5 bases, with 9 bases lying between them. CDR3 amino acids: CASSLPSSETQYF. The DNA for the CDR3 is TGTGCCAGCAGCTTACCCTCCTCGGAGACCCAGTACTTC.

Only a few counts were recorded for this clonotype. The chain is built from TRBV7-2 and TRBJ2-3; 7 bases map to TRBD2. Germline CDR1 SGHTA, CDR2 FQGNSA. The trim removed 0 bases at V and 9 bases at J, leaving 6 bases unmatched. The CDR3 spans 14 residues. CDR3 loop: CASSLAWGGATQYF. CDR3 bases: TGTGCCAGCAGCTTAGCGTGGGGGGGTGCGACGCAGTATTTT.

This clonotype was seen more than once but under ten times. The chain uses TRBV7-2 and TRBJ2-3; 7 bases fit TRBD2. Germline V gives CDR1 SGHTA, CDR2 FQGNSA. With 5 bases clipped from V and 1 base from J, the junction kept 12 bases outside the gene matches. The CDR3 consists of 17 residues. As DNA, the CDR3 is TGTGCCAGCAGCCCCATAGGAGGACTAGGAGGCACAGATACGCAGTATTTT. It yields the protein CASSPIGGLGGTDTQYF.